The sequence of this T cell receptor (beta chain) was determined in a study of T cell changes during pregnancy in multiple sclerosis (dated by TCRdb to about 2019). About the full investigation: In women with multiple sclerosis, the researchers looked at how the T cell repertoire shifted as pregnancy progressed.

As concerns this clone: The antigen this receptor binds is unknown. Base qualities were left out, and no much larger clone turns up one base away.

Receptors were amplified or captured by the immunoSEQ multiplex PCR assay. Drawn from immuneACCESS, this table holds only the in-frame rearrangements with V and J called that TCRdb kept. Clones are partly lost; checked studies trace under half to an unresolved V gene and leave the rest unexplained. The sample contains roughly 110,000 clones, about 90% of them found a single time. The ten top clones hold roughly 1.6% of the sample. The receptor was derived from a female donor with multiple sclerosis, enrolled in a pregnancy study. Sequencing used peripheral blood, obtained before pregnancy.

The nucleotide sequence reads TGTGCCAGCAGCACGGACCTAACCGGGACAGGGGCCGCCAAAAACATTCAGTACTTC. This is translated as CASSTDLTGTGAAKNIQYF. The rearranged segments are TRBV5-5 and TRBJ2-4, and 10 junction bases match TRBD1. CDR1 is given as SGHKS and CDR2 as YYEKEE, both from the germline V gene (reference sequence). There are 19 amino acids in the CDR3, from cysteine to phenylalanine inclusive. This entry keeps only the CDR3 DNA: 57 bases, framed from base 1. Germline trimming: 4 bases from V, 1 base from J; junction bases outside gene matches: 14.